Listed below are T cell receptor beta chains from one sample, sequenced in a study of CD8 T cells in Susac syndrome. TCRdb passed the immunoSEQ multiplex PCR reads through MiXCR, listing each CDR3 protein once. Altogether around 180,000 distinct CDR3 sequences are present, 85% to 95% being singletons, with the ten largest covering around 0.11%. Sequenced material: CD4+ T cells from PBMCs. These receptors were collected from a human donor with Susac syndrome. Each CDR3 is given with its conserved first and last residue. A D gene is named only where the DNA matches it firmly. Some rows mark clone size as missing; the rest say once, few, many or name a class of expanded clone.

J gene,D gene,clone size,V gene,CDR3 DNA,CDR3 protein
TRBJ1-4,NA,NA,TRBV20-1,TGCAGTGCTAGAGATCGGGCAGTTGGGGGTGAAAAACTGTTTTTT,CSARDRAVGGEKLFF
TRBJ1-2,NA,NA,TRBV6-5,TGTGCCAGCACTTCGTACCGAGACACGTATGGCTACACCTTC,CASTSYRDTYGYTF
TRBJ2-2,NA,NA,TRBV14,TGTGCCAGCAGCCCACGCCCCGGGGAGCTGTTTTTT,CASSPRPGELFF
TRBJ2-7,NA,NA,TRBV5-6,TGTGCCAGCAGCTCGGACACGGGAGAGTACTTC,CASSSDTGEYF
TRBJ2-3,NA,NA,TRBV29-1,TGCAGCGTTGATTCGGGAGGCACAGATACGCAGTATTTT,CSVDSGGTDTQYF
TRBJ2-1,NA,once,TRBV15,TGTGCCACCAGCAGAGATTGGGTAAGCAATGAGCAGTTCTTC,CATSRDWVSNEQFF
TRBJ2-5,TRBD2,NA,TRBV2,TGTGCCAGCAGTGGGGAGGGGCAAGAGACCCAGTACTTC,CASSGEGQETQYF
TRBJ2-1,TRBD2,NA,TRBV20-1,TGCAGTGCTAGTTCTAGCGGGGTCCTAAGCTCCTACAATGAGCAGTTCTTC,CSASSSGVLSSYNEQFF
TRBJ1-6,NA,NA,TRBV7-2,TGTGCCAGCAGCTCAAAATATGGACAGTTTGCTAGAGGATCACCCCTCCACTTT,CASSSKYGQFARGSPLHF
TRBJ2-7,NA,NA,TRBV5-1,TGCGCCAGCAGCTTGGACAGGACCGGTGAGCAGTACTTC,CASSLDRTGEQYF
TRBJ2-5,NA,once,TRBV30,TGTGCCTGGAGTGTAAATTCTTTGGGAGAGACCCAGTACTTC,CAWSVNSLGETQYF
TRBJ2-7,TRBD2,once,TRBV3-1,TGTGCCAGCAGCCAAGACCCTGGACTAGCGAGGCCCTACGAGCAGTACTTC,CASSQDPGLARPYEQYF
TRBJ1-1,NA,once,TRBV20-1,TGCAGTGCTAGACAGACGGTGAACACTGAAGCTTTCTTT,CSARQTVNTEAFF
TRBJ1-5,NA,NA,TRBV12-3/TRBV12-4,TGTGCCAGCACCTGGAGGGCAGACTATAGCAATCAGCCCCAGCATTTT,CASTWRADYSNQPQHF
TRBJ2-4,NA,NA,TRBV6-1,TGTGCCAGCAGTGAAGGGGGGGGGCTAAACATTCAGTACTTC,CASSEGGGLNIQYF
TRBJ2-1,NA,NA,TRBV7-2,TGTGCCAGCAGCTTAGAGGGGACCTGGAATGAGCAGTTCTTC,CASSLEGTWNEQFF
TRBJ2-6,NA,NA,TRBV27,TGTGCCAGCAGTTTATCGGGGTTTGGGGCCAACGTCCTGACTTTC,CASSLSGFGANVLTF
TRBJ1-5,NA,NA,TRBV5-6,TGTGCCAGCAGCCACTTACGGGATCAGCCCCAGCATTTT,CASSHLRDQPQHF
TRBJ1-2,NA,NA,TRBV5-6,TGTGCCAGCAGCTTTCAGGATTATGGCTACACCTTC,CASSFQDYGYTF
TRBJ1-2,TRBD1,NA,TRBV7-2,TGTGCCAGCAGCGTCGGACAGGCCGGTGGCTACACCTTC,CASSVGQAGGYTF
TRBJ2-5,TRBD2,NA,TRBV7-9,TGTGCCAGCAGCATTGGACTAGCGGGGGGGCCAGAGACCCAGTACTTC,CASSIGLAGGPETQYF
TRBJ2-3,TRBD2,NA,TRBV29-1,TGCAGCGTTCTGGCGGGGGGCAATTCCACAGATACGCAGTATTTT,CSVLAGGNSTDTQYF
TRBJ2-7,TRBD1,NA,TRBV30,TGTGCCTGGAGGGACAGGGGTTACGAGCAGTACTTC,CAWRDRGYEQYF
TRBJ2-3,TRBD2,NA,TRBV20-1,TGCAGTGCCTTAGCGGGGGGTCCAACCACAGATACGCAGTATTTT,CSALAGGPTTDTQYF
TRBJ2-5,TRBD2,NA,TRBV12-3/TRBV12-4,TGTGCCAGCAGTGGAGCGGGGGGACGGGGAGAGACCCAGTACTTC,CASSGAGGRGETQYF
TRBJ1-6,NA,NA,TRBV3-1,TGTGCCAGCTCACCGCAGGGGTATAATTCACCCCTCCACTTT,CASSPQGYNSPLHF
TRBJ2-5,NA,NA,TRBV6-5,TGTGCCAGCATCCCACCCAAGAGCCGTACCCAGTACTTC,CASIPPKSRTQYF
TRBJ2-1,TRBD2,NA,TRBV20-1,TGCAGTGCTAGGAGGGACAAACTAGCGGGGGTCGATGAGCAGTTCTTC,CSARRDKLAGVDEQFF
TRBJ2-5,NA,NA,TRBV12-3/TRBV12-4,TGTGCCAGCAGTTTCGCTGTGGAGACCCAGTACTTC,CASSFAVETQYF
TRBJ1-2,NA,NA,TRBV15,TGTGCCACCAGCAGAGCTCTTGCAGGGGCCGCCGGGAGGGATGGCTACACCTTC,CATSRALAGAAGRDGYTF
TRBJ2-1,NA,NA,TRBV9,TGTGCCAGCAGCCCCACGGAATACAGGGACCAGTTCTTC,CASSPTEYRDQFF
TRBJ1-1,NA,NA,TRBV30,TGTGCCTCGGGACACCAGAACACTGAAGCTTTCTTT,CASGHQNTEAFF